This T cell receptor (beta chain) comes out of a study of blood T cell repertoires in COVID-19. The CDR3 extends over 12 amino acids. The germline gives CDR1 SQVTM, CDR2 ANQGSEA. Trimming at V came to 6 bases and at J to 1 base, leaving 1 base not matched to a gene. Profiled with immunoSEQ multiplex PCR; TCRdb holds only in-frame clones, not every one. The table lists about 120,000 clones, about 78% of them singletons. Sequenced material: peripheral blood. The gene calls are TRBV29-1 and TRBJ1-1; 8 positions match TRBD1. The TCR was taken from a man aged 65 to 79 with acute or convalescent COVID-19. CDR3 loop: CSVGTGNTEAFF. CDR3 DNA sequence: TGCAGCGTAGGGACAGGGAACACTGAAGCTTTCTTT.